This T cell receptor (beta chain) was recorded in a study of cytomegalovirus exposure and HLA in healthy donors. The overall study: The same platform was used for the roughly 120 validation repertoires and the approximately 670 first-cohort repertoires, a later analysis reported. General study findings and limits: TCR beta chains numbering some 150 were designated cytomegalovirus-associated. Whilst most TCR sequences proved rare, a subset of public TCRs occurred across many donors.

A roughly 120-subject validation cohort, separate from the 666-subject first cohort, supplied the donors. V was clipped by 1 base and J by 6 bases, with 13 bases between them. Looked up from germline, CDR1 is GTSNPN and CDR2 is SVGIG (reference sequence). CDR3 length: 14 amino acids. Clones were sequenced by immunoSEQ multiplex PCR, and TCRdb holds only the in-frame ones, with some missing. The sample consists of 200,000 to 300,000 clones, 80% to 90% of them appearing once. This clone was counted a few times. Its antigen remains unknown. Sequencing used PBMCs. The rearrangement uses TRBV30 and TRBJ1-5; D call uncertain. This TCR was sampled from a man between 18 and 35 years old in good health and CMV-seronegative. CDR3 nucleotides: TGTGCCTGGAGTGGAGGTGAACCAACTCAGCCCCAGCATTTT. It is translated as CAWSGGEPTQPQHF.